Below are 23 T cell receptor beta chains sequenced from a single sample in a study of blood T cell repertoires in COVID-19. Libraries were prepared by immunoSEQ multiplex PCR; TCRdb keeps only in-frame clonotypes and omits some of them. The data contain about 300,000 clones, 85% of them seen just once; the ten biggest clones take up 2% to 3%. Sequenced sample: PBMCs or T cells enriched from blood (not recorded which). The receptor set was obtained from a woman aged 50 to 60 who had recovered from COVID-19.

The chain is built from TRBV7-2 and TRBJ1-1; possibly TRBD1 for D (6 bases). This CDR3 is 17 amino acids long. Germline CDR1 is SGHTA and CDR2 is FQGNSA. The germline V and J ends were trimmed by 1 base and 4 bases, with 19 bases remaining between them. The CDR3 sequence is CASSLEWDGGPATEAFF. DNA for the CDR3: TGTGCCAGCAGCTTAGAGTGGGACGGGGGGCCGGCCACTGAAGCTTTCTTT.

This chain links TRBV3-1 (or the pseudogene TRBV3-2) with TRBJ1-1; a possible D gene is TRBD1 (6 bases). This CDR3 comprises 17 residues. Trimming removed 1 base at V and 5 bases at J, with 20 bases between. Germline assignment: CDR1 LGHDT and CDR2 YNNKEL (reference sequence). The chain's CDR3 is CASSQVFQGSLGTEAFF. CDR3 DNA sequence: TGTGCCAGCAGCCAAGTATTCCAGGGGTCCCTGGGGACTGAAGCTTTCTTT.

About this clone: A clone one base away is much larger, so this may be a read error. J is TRBJ2-5 and V is TRBV7-2, with 8 bases lining up with TRBD1. CDR3 length: 14 residues. Germline CDR1 and CDR2: SGHTA and FQGNSA. Unmatched junction bases numbered 4, after V lost 5 bases and J lost 2 bases. CDR3 amino acids: CASSPRTGQETQYF. CDR3 nucleotides: TGTGCCAGCAGCCCAAGGACAGGGCAAGAGACCCAGTACTTC.

This chain links TRBV5-1 with TRBJ1-5, with D perhaps matching TRBD1 (5 bases). V dropped 4 bases and J dropped 5 bases, with 16 bases sitting between them. The CDR3 consists of 15 residues. Germline CDR1 and CDR2: SGHRS and YFSETQ. CDR3: CASSPGGGRHQPQHF. In nucleotides, the CDR3 is TGCGCCAGCAGCCCGGGCGGGGGGAGGCATCAGCCCCAGCATTTT.

This sequence joins TRBV14 and TRBJ1-1; tentative D call: TRBD1 (5 bases). V was shortened by 3 bases and J by 4 bases, with 12 bases between the two germline ends. There are 14 residues in the CDR3. Germline values: CDR1 SGHDN, CDR2 FVKESK. The DNA for the CDR3 is TGTGCCAGCAGCCACCAGGGATGGGGCACTGAAGCTTTCTTT. It is translated as CASSHQGWGTEAFF.

CDR3 sequence (DNA): TGTGCCACAAGCGAGTCGGGCTATGGCTACACCTTC. Its translation is CATSESGYGYTF. The V call is TRBV12-3 or TRBV12-4, the J call TRBJ1-2; D call uncertain. The length of the CDR3 is 12 residues. V was shortened by 10 bases and J by 4 bases, with 13 bases between the two germline ends.

The chain joins TRBV29-1 to TRBJ2-7, with a weak D call TRBD2 (5 bases). Trimming took off 5 bases at V and 3 bases at J, with 14 bases between the two ends. The CDR3 is 13 amino acids. Germline assignment: CDR1 SQVTM and CDR2 ANQGSEA. CDR3 DNA: TGCAGCGTTAGGCAGGAGGCCCGCTACGAGCAGTACTTC. Its protein product is CSVRQEARYEQYF.

This chain uses TRBV7-2 with TRBJ1-1, with 7 bases lining up with TRBD1. The junction had 9 bases not matched to a gene; V was cut back by 4 bases and J by 7 bases. Germline assignment: CDR1 SGHTA and CDR2 FQGNSA. This CDR3 comprises 14 residues. The CDR3 sequence: CASSSLRGAVEAFF. DNA of the CDR3: TGTGCCAGCAGCTCTCTCAGGGGGGCGGTTGAAGCTTTCTTT.

The chain has TRBV14 and TRBJ2-1; 8 bases agree with TRBD2. CDR1 and CDR2 (germline): SGHDN, FVKESK. This CDR3 has 15 amino acids. After removal of 1 base from V and 3 bases from J, the junction contained 2 bases not matched to a gene. CDR3 residues: CASSQVRGDYNEQFF. CDR3 nucleotides: TGTGCCAGCAGCCAAGTGCGGGGGGACTACAATGAGCAGTTCTTC.

Only a few counts were recorded for this clone. Within the sample, other DNA sequences also encode this same CDR3. V and J are TRBV28 and TRBJ1-3; D uncertain. There are 11 residues in the CDR3. Germline V lookup: CDR1 MDHEN, CDR2 SYDVKM. The V end was cut by 9 bases, the J end by 0 bases, with 3 bases between. The CDR3 loop reads CASYSGNTIYF. The CDR3 bases are TGTGCCAGTTACTCTGGAAACACCATATATTTT.

CDR3 amino acids: CASSPRDRGSDYGYTF. The CDR3 bases are TGTGCCAGCAGCCCCCGGGACAGGGGGTCGGACTATGGCTACACCTTC. V and J are TRBV9 and TRBJ1-2; 11 positions match TRBD1. J lost 3 bases, V lost 4 bases, and 8 bases had no gene match. The V gene's germline CDR1 is SGDLS and CDR2 YYNGEE. CDR3 length: 16 residues.

The J gene is TRBJ2-7, the V gene TRBV29-1, with 11 nucleotides matching TRBD1. The V gene end was trimmed by 5 bases and the J gene end by 7 bases; junction bases not matched to a gene: 4. The V gene's germline CDR1 is SQVTM and CDR2 ANQGSEA. CDR3 length: 12 residues. The DNA of the CDR3 is TGCAGCGTTAGGACAGGGGGCGGGGAGCAGTACTTC. Translation: CSVRTGGGEQYF.

The J gene is TRBJ2-1, the V gene TRBV19; TRBD2 is a possible D gene (6 bases). CDR3 length: 15 residues. Germline-derived CDR1 and CDR2 are LNHDA and SQIVND (reference sequence). Trimming took 4 bases from V and 3 from J, leaving 13 bases between them. This CDR3 reads CASSSPSEYYNEQFF. As DNA, the CDR3 is TGTGCCAGTAGTAGTCCTAGCGAGTACTACAATGAGCAGTTCTTC.

V usage is TRBV12-3 or TRBV12-4 and J usage is TRBJ1-5, with D tentatively TRBD1 (5 bases). The CDR3 extends over 13 amino acids. The ends were cut back, 4 bases at V and 7 bases at J, with 11 bases in the middle. The CDR3 DNA reads as TGTGCCAGCAGTTCCAGGGATGGGCAGCCCCAGCATTTT. Translated: CASSSRDGQPQHF.

The chain uses TRBV5-6 and TRBJ1-2; TRBD1 matches at 7 bases. The CDR3 is 15 amino acids. Trimming cost V 3 bases and J 0 bases; bases outside gene matches: 5. Germline V CDR1 and CDR2: SGHDT, YYEEEE. The CDR3 protein is CASSSVDRPNYGYTF. DNA of the CDR3: TGTGCCAGCAGCTCCGTGGACAGGCCTAACTATGGCTACACCTTC.

The chain's CDR3 is CASMVSGRLVGELFF. DNA for the CDR3: TGTGCCAGCATGGTCTCAGGGAGGTTGGTCGGGGAGCTGTTTTTT. The chain combines TRBV6-5 with TRBJ2-2; D perhaps matches TRBD2 (6 bases). This CDR3 is built from 15 residues. V gave up 7 bases and J gave up 7 bases, with 19 bases separating them. Germline V gives CDR1 MNHEY, CDR2 SVGAGI.

The rearrangement links TRBV19 to TRBJ1-4; D gene unclear. This CDR3 has 15 residues. Germline V gene sequence: CDR1 LNHDA, CDR2 SQIVND (reference sequence). V was clipped by 1 base and J by 4 bases, with 10 bases between them. The CDR3 coding sequence is TGTGCCAGTAGTATAGCGCGGGTAAATAATGAAAAACTGTTTTTT. It encodes CASSIARVNNEKLFF.

The chain is built from TRBV7-2 and TRBJ2-7, with D possibly matching TRBD2 (7 bases). Trimming removed 5 bases at V and 2 bases at J, with 22 bases between. Germline V gene data show CDR1 as SGHTA and CDR2 as FQGNSA. This CDR3 is built from 17 residues. The DNA of the CDR3 is TGTGCCAGCAGCCCTACGGGGGTCCAGGGGACTACCTACGAGCAGTACTTC. This gives the protein CASSPTGVQGTTYEQYF. The variable domain in full, with the rest retrieved from reference TRBV7-2 and TRBJ2-7, is GAGVSQSPSNKVTEKGKDVELRCDPISGHTALYWYRQSLGQGLEFLIYFQGNSAPDKSGLPSDRFSAERTGGSVSTLTIQRTQQEDSAVYLCASSPTGVQGTTYEQYFGPGTRLTVT.

In the case of this clone: Other DNA sequences of this sample code for an identical CDR3. This chain connects TRBV5-4 to TRBJ1-4; no clear D gene. The V end was cut by 0 bases, the J end by 5 bases, with 5 bases between. This CDR3 contains 13 residues. The germline CDR1 and CDR2 sequences are SGHNT and YYREEE (reference sequence). The CDR3 DNA sequence: TGTGCCAGCAGCTTGGCGGGGAATGAAAAACTGTTTTTT. Protein: CASSLAGNEKLFF.

This clone showed up just once. The rearrangement joins TRBV5-6 to TRBJ1-2, with D possibly matching TRBD1 (5 bases). Germline CDR1 reads SGHDT; CDR2 reads YYEEEE. The CDR3 contains 16 residues. The ends were cut back, 4 bases at V and 4 bases at J, with 20 bases in the middle. In DNA, the CDR3 is TGTGCCAGCAGCCCACCCGGGGGAGGGAGGGGCTATGGCTACACCTTC. Translation: CASSPPGGGRGYGYTF.

The chain joins TRBV4-1 to TRBJ1-5; D uncertain. The CDR3 covers 17 residues. CDR1 and CDR2 from the germline V gene are MGHRA and YSYEKL. Deletions cut 1 base from V and 1 base from J, with 14 bases between. CDR3 sequence reads: CASSQGIGSGSNQPQHF. The DNA of the CDR3 is TGCGCCAGCAGCCAAGGGATAGGGAGCGGGAGCAATCAGCCCCAGCATTTT.

J is TRBJ1-2 and V is TRBV5-1, with TRBD1 identical over 8 bases. The CDR3 runs to 14 residues. J was trimmed by 7 bases and V by 0 bases; bases with no gene match: 5. From germline, CDR1 is SGHRS and CDR2 YFSETQ. The CDR3 DNA sequence: TGCGCCAGCAGCTTGGTTCAGGGGGCGCTTGGCTACACCTTC. Residues: CASSLVQGALGYTF.

In its sample, this clone was seen once. The gene calls are TRBV3-1 (or the pseudogene TRBV3-2) and TRBJ1-6; 7 bases fit TRBD1. The V gene's germline CDR1 is LGHDT and CDR2 YNNKEL (reference sequence). CDR3 length: 15 amino acids. With V trimmed by 3 bases and J by 10 bases, 9 bases remained unmatched. CDR3 in DNA: TGTGCCAGCAGCCACGCCGGGACAGTTAACTCACCCCTCCACTTT. Protein: CASSHAGTVNSPLHF.